A single sample is the source of the 6 T cell receptor beta chains below, sequenced in a study of cytomegalovirus exposure and HLA in healthy donors. The primer mix had 60 Vbeta and 13 Jbeta primers. TCRdb keeps only in-frame clones here, not all; method: immunoSEQ multiplex PCR. The sample lists 150,000 to 200,000 clones, 68% occurring once. Specimen: PBMCs. The receptors were gathered from a man aged 45-60 years in good health and CMV-seronegative.

The chain couples TRBV27 to TRBJ1-5; D unclear. The CDR3 has 16 residues. Trimming shortened V by 6 bases and J by 2 bases, and 17 bases separated the two germline ends. CDR1 is MNHEY, CDR2 SMNVEV, per germline (reference sequence). Written as DNA, the CDR3 is TGTGCCAGCAGCCAATTCGGGGAGGGTCGCAATCAGCCCCAGCATTTT. Amino acid sequence: CASSQFGEGRNQPQHF.

The chain recombines TRBV5-1 with TRBJ1-1; D gene unclear. Trimming cost V 2 bases and J 3 bases, with 8 bases left between them. The CDR3 spans 13 residues. CDR1 SGHRS and CDR2 YFSETQ come from the germline V gene. The CDR3 bases are TGCGCCAGCAGCTTTGAGGCTCACACTGAAGCTTTCTTT. It codes for CASSFEAHTEAFF.

This clone was seen a few times. The chain links TRBV19 to TRBJ2-2; 12 positions agree with TRBD1. Trimming took 7 bases from V and 3 from J; bases not matched to a gene: 15. Germline loops: CDR1 LNHDA, CDR2 SQIVND (reference sequence). The CDR3 sequence is 19 residues long. CDR3 amino acids: CASTTSLGQGAGYTGELFF. The CDR3 DNA follows: TGTGCCAGTACCACCTCGCTGGGACAGGGGGCCGGGTACACCGGGGAGCTGTTTTTT.

This chain links TRBV9 with TRBJ2-7; TRBD1 matches at 8 bases. Germline values: CDR1 SGDLS, CDR2 YYNGEE. This CDR3 is 13 amino acids long. V lost 0 bases and J lost 12; bases outside the gene matches: 8. The CDR3: CASSVETGGAVYF. The DNA of the CDR3 is TGTGCCAGCAGCGTAGAAACAGGGGGAGCAGTGTACTTC.

For this clone: Other DNA variants within this sample encode the same CDR3. The chain joins TRBV5-1 to TRBJ2-2, with D unclear. Trimming took off 5 bases at V and 4 bases at J, with 6 bases between the two ends. The CDR3 spans 12 residues. Germline V lookup: CDR1 SGHRS, CDR2 YFSETQ. The CDR3 here is CASRFSTGELFF. The CDR3 DNA reads TGCGCCAGCAGATTTAGCACCGGGGAGCTGTTTTTT.

J is TRBJ1-1 and V is TRBV9; TRBD1 is a possible D gene (5 bases). The germline V gene encodes CDR1 SGDLS and CDR2 YYNGEE. The CDR3 covers 13 residues. Trimming removed 4 bases at V and 7 bases at J, with 14 bases between. CDR3 sequence: CASSPEGPREAFF. For the CDR3, the DNA is TGTGCCAGCAGCCCGGAGGGGCCCCGTGAAGCTTTCTTT.